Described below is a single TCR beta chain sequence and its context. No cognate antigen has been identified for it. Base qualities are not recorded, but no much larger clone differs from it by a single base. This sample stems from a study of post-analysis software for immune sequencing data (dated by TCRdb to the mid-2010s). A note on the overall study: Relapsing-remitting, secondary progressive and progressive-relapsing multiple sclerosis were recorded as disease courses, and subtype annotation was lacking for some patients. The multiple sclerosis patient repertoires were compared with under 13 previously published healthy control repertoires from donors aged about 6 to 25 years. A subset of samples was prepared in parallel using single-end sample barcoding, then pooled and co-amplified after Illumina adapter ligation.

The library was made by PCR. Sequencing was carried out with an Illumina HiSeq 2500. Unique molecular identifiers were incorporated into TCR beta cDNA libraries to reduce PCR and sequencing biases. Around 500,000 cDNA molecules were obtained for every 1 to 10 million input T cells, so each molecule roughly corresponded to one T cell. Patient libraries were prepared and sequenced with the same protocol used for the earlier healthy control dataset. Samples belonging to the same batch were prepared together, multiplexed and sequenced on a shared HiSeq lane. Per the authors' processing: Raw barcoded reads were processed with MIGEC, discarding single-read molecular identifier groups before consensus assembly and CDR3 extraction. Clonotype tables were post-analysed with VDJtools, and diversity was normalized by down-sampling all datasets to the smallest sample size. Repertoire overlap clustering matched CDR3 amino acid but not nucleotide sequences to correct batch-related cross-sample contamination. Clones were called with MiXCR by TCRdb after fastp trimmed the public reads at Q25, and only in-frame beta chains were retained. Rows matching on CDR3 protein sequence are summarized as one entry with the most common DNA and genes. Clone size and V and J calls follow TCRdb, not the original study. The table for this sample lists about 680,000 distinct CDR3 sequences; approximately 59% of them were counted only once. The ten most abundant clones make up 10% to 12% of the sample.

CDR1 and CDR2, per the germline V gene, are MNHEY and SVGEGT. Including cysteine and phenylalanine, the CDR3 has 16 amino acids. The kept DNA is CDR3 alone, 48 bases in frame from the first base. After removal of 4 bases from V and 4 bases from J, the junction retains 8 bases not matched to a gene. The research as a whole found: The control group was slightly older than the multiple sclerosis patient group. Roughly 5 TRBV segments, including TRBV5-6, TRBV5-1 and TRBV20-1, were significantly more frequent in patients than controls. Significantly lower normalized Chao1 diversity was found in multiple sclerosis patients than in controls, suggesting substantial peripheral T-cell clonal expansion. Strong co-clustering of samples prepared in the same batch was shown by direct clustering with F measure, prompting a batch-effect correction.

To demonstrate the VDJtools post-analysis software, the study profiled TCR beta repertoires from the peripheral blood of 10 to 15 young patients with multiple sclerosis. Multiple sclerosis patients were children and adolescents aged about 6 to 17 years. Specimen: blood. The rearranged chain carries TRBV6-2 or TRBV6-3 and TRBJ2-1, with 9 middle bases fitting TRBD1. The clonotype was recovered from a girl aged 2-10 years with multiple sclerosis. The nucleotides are TGTGCCAGCAGTTCCCACAGGGGGCAGGGGTACAATGAGCAGTTCTTC. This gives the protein CASSSHRGQGYNEQFF.